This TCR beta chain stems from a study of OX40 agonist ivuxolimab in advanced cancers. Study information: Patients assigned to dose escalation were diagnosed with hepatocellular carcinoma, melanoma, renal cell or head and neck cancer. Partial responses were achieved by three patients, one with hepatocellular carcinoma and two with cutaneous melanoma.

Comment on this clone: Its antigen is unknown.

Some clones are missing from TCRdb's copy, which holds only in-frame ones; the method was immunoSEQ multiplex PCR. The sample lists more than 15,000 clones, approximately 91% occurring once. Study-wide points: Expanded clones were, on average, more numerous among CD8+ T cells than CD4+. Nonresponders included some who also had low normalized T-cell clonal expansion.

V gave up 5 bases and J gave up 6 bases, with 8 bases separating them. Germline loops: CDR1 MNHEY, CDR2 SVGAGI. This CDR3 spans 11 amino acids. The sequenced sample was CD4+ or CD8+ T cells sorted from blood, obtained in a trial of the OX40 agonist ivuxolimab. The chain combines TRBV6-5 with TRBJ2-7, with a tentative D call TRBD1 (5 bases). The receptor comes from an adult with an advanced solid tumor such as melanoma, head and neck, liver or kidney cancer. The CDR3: CASSTGSEQYF. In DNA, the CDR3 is TGTGCCAGCAGTACAGGTTCCGAGCAGTACTTC.